The 21 T cell receptor beta chains reported below all come from one sample, sequenced in a study of blood T cell repertoires in COVID-19. Here immunoSEQ multiplex PCR was the method, and the copy in TCRdb shows in-frame clones only, minus some. The table has some 520,000 clones, 89% seen once. The sample taken for sequencing was peripheral blood. These receptors were taken from a young man with COVID-19, enrolled during active disease.

J is TRBJ2-3 and V is TRBV12-5; 8 bases map to TRBD2. The CDR3 totals 17 residues. Germline V gives CDR1 LGHNT, CDR2 FRNRAP. V was clipped by 7 bases and J by 2 bases; unmatched bases: 14. The CDR3 DNA reads TGTGCTAGTGCCCCCCCCGGGCTAGCGGGCCACACAGATACGCAGTATTTT. It specifies CASAPPGLAGHTDTQYF.

This sequence joins TRBV11-3 and TRBJ1-5, with 9 bases lining up with TRBD1. Germline-derived CDR1 and CDR2 are SGHNT and YENEEA. Trimming removed 5 bases from V and 5 bases from J; junction bases left unmatched: 4. This CDR3 spans 14 amino acids. The CDR3 DNA is TGTGCCAGCAGCGAACAGGGGGCTGATCAGCCCCAGCATTTT. This gives the protein CASSEQGADQPQHF.

This clone was detected only a few times. The chain is built from TRBV11-2 and TRBJ2-1; TRBD1 aligns across 8 bases. The CDR3 is 15 residues long. Germline V gene sequence: CDR1 SGHAT, CDR2 FQNNGV. The V segment lost 6 bases and the J segment 6 bases; nucleotides outside the gene matches: 10. CDR3 sequence: CASRGNRGIGNEQFF. The DNA for the CDR3 is TGTGCCAGCAGGGGGAACAGGGGGATCGGCAATGAGCAGTTCTTC.

V gene TRBV7-3 combines with J gene TRBJ2-1, with 11 bases matching TRBD2. V lost 5 bases and J lost 0; bases outside the gene matches: 18. Per the germline V gene, CDR1 is SGHTA and CDR2 is FQGTGA. The CDR3 extends over 21 amino acids. The CDR3 reads CASSPRGGTSGAPSSYNEQFF. The CDR3, as DNA: TGTGCCAGCAGCCCTAGGGGGGGGACTAGCGGCGCACCTAGCTCCTACAATGAGCAGTTCTTC.

This clone was counted once. The chain is built from TRBV7-6 and TRBJ2-7; the match to TRBD1 covers 7 bases. The CDR3 extends over 16 amino acids. The germline CDR1 and CDR2 sequences are SGHVS and FNYEAQ. With 1 base clipped from V and 4 bases from J, the junction kept 10 bases outside the gene matches. This CDR3 reads CASSLEEGAIWYEQYF. The CDR3 DNA is TGTGCCAGCAGCTTAGAAGAGGGGGCAATTTGGTACGAGCAGTACTTC.

This chain joins TRBV7-6 and TRBJ2-5; D unclear. Germline V CDR1 and CDR2: SGHVS, FNYEAQ. Trimming stripped 5 bases from V and 0 bases from J, with 10 bases between. This CDR3 comprises 14 residues. CDR3 in amino acids: CASSTTPYQETQYF. DNA of the CDR3: TGTGCCAGCAGCACAACACCCTACCAAGAGACCCAGTACTTC. Full variable domain (missing parts from reference TRBV7-6 and TRBJ2-5): GAGVSQSPRYKVTKRGQDVALRCDPISGHVSLYWYRQALGQGPEFLTYFNYEAQQDKSGLPNDRFSAERPEGSISTLTIQRTEQRDSAMYRCASSTTPYQETQYFGPGTRLLVL.

This clone has just a few counts. V is TRBV5-4 and J is TRBJ2-5; TRBD2 is a possible D gene (6 bases). CDR1 and CDR2 from the germline V gene are SGHNT and YYREEE (reference sequence). Trimming cost V 0 bases and J 4 bases, with 10 bases left between them. The CDR3 is made up of 14 amino acids. In DNA, the CDR3 is TGTGCCAGCAGCTTGGCTAGCGTTCGAGAGACCCAGTACTTC. Protein product: CASSLASVRETQYF.

The chain couples TRBV6-5 to TRBJ2-1, with TRBD1 matching 9 bases. The CDR3 extends over 14 amino acids. V trimming: 5 bases; J trimming: 10 bases; junction bases outside the gene matches: 9. Per germline, CDR1 MNHEY and CDR2 SVGAGI. As DNA, the CDR3 is TGTGCCAGCAGTACCGGGACAGGGACTGGAGAGCAGTTCTTC. It specifies CASSTGTGTGEQFF.

The rearrangement joins TRBV9 to TRBJ1-2; TRBD1 might be the D (5 bases). The CDR3 length is 14 residues. Trimming removed 3 bases at V and 6 bases at J, with 15 bases between. CDR1 is SGDLS and CDR2 is YYNGEE in the germline V gene. The CDR3 bases are TGTGCCAGCAGCGGGCCAAATGGGGGGAATGGCTACACCTTC. It translates to CASSGPNGGNGYTF.

The rearrangement links TRBV3-1 (or the pseudogene TRBV3-2) to TRBJ1-6; weak D call: TRBD1 (5 bases). The CDR3 loop spans 16 amino acids. V gave up 0 bases and J gave up 9 bases, with 15 bases separating them. Germline V CDR1 and CDR2: LGHDT, YNNKEL (reference sequence). CDR3 nucleotide sequence: TGTGCCAGCAGCCAAGATTTCCAGGGTGTTCTTTCACCCCTCCACTTT. Translation: CASSQDFQGVLSPLHF.

The V gene is TRBV6-5, the J gene TRBJ2-7, with a tentative D call TRBD2 (6 bases). The CDR3 runs 16 residues. Germline V CDR1 and CDR2: MNHEY, SVGAGI. Between the trimmed V and J ends, which lost 2 bases and 4 bases, there was a span of 18 bases. The CDR3, as DNA: TGTGCCAGCAGTTACGGTAGCGGAAGCGCGCATTACGAGCAGTACTTC. This encodes CASSYGSGSAHYEQYF.

The chain joins TRBV27 to TRBJ1-5; 8 bases line up with TRBD1. CDR3 length equals 15 residues. The ends lost 0 bases at V and 6 bases at J; junction bases unmatched: 4. Germline V gives CDR1 MNHEY, CDR2 SMNVEV (reference sequence). DNA of the CDR3: TGTGCCAGCAGTTTATCGGCAGGGGGCGGTCAGCCCCAGCATTTT. Translated, it gives CASSLSAGGGQPQHF.

CDR3: CASSPTGVKNTGELFF. The CDR3 nucleotides are TGTGCCAGCAGCCCGACAGGGGTTAAGAACACCGGGGAGCTGTTTTTT. The chain is built from TRBV7-3 and TRBJ2-2, with TRBD1 identical over 8 bases. The V and J ends lost 5 bases and 1 base, in that order; junction bases with no gene match: 6. In germline, CDR1 is SGHTA, CDR2 FQGTGA. CDR3 length equals 16 residues.

The gene calls are TRBV3-1 (or the pseudogene TRBV3-2) and TRBJ2-5; D gene unclear. CDR3 size: 14 residues. Trimming shortened V by 1 base and J by 3 bases, and 9 bases separated the two germline ends. Germline V gene lookup returns CDR1 LGHDT and CDR2 YNNKEL (reference sequence). The CDR3 DNA follows: TGTGCCAGCAGCCAAGCCAGTTATAAAGAGACCCAGTACTTC. Its translation: CASSQASYKETQYF.

The V and J genes are TRBV9 and TRBJ2-5; 8 bases fit TRBD2. The CDR3 sequence is 15 residues long. After removal of 0 bases from V and 5 bases from J, the junction contained 6 bases not matched to a gene. Germline V gives CDR1 SGDLS, CDR2 YYNGEE. This chain's CDR3 is CASSVVREGAETQYF. The CDR3, as DNA: TGTGCCAGCAGCGTAGTTCGGGAGGGTGCGGAGACCCAGTACTTC.

This chain uses TRBV25-1 with TRBJ2-1, with 8 bases that match TRBD1. The length of the CDR3 is 14 residues. Unmatched junction bases numbered 11, after V lost 6 bases and J lost 10 bases. The germline CDR1 and CDR2 sequences are MGHDK and SYGVNS. CDR3 DNA: TGTGCCAGCAGAGCCGGGACAGGACTATGGGAGCAGTTCTTC. Protein product: CASRAGTGLWEQFF.

V gene TRBV6-5 combines with J gene TRBJ1-2; 8 bases match TRBD1. Per the germline V gene, CDR1 is MNHEY and CDR2 is SVGAGI. This CDR3 is built from 13 residues. V shed 6 bases and J 6 bases; nucleotides not matched to a gene: 6. CDR3 in DNA: TGTGCCAGCAGGGCACAGGGGGTCCATGGCTACACCTTC. It translates to CASRAQGVHGYTF.

The chain has TRBV10-2 and TRBJ2-4, with 11 bases aligning to TRBD2. The germline V gene encodes CDR1 WSHSY and CDR2 SAAADI. Unmatched junction bases numbered 7, after V lost 7 bases and J lost 8 bases. The CDR3 has 14 amino acids. The DNA for the CDR3 is TGCGCCAGCAAACCCGGGACTAGCGGAGACATTCAGTACTTC. It encodes CASKPGTSGDIQYF.

This sequence joins TRBV7-6 and TRBJ1-2, with 8 bases aligning to TRBD1. Germline V gene data show CDR1 as SGHVS and CDR2 as FNYEAQ. V was pared by 5 bases and J by 6 bases, with 2 bases of the junction left unmatched. This CDR3 region has 12 residues. The CDR3, as DNA: TGTGCCAGCAGCGAGACAGGGGATGGCTACACCTTC. The encoded protein is CASSETGDGYTF.

The chain employs TRBV19 and TRBJ2-2; TRBD1 is a possible D gene (6 bases). The CDR3 is 15 amino acids. Looked up from germline, CDR1 is LNHDA and CDR2 is SQIVND (reference sequence). V shed 9 bases and J shed 1 base, with 15 bases lying between them. CDR3 amino acids: CASSSGEQNTGELFF. CDR3 nucleotides: TGTGCCAGCAGCTCAGGGGAACAGAACACCGGGGAGCTGTTTTTT.

The V and J genes are TRBV6-6 and TRBJ1-3, with 8 bases matching TRBD1. This CDR3 contains 17 residues. From germline, CDR1 is MNHNY and CDR2 SVGAGI (reference sequence). V lost 5 bases, J lost 7 bases, and 16 bases stayed unmatched. CDR3 sequence: CASSPNSAGTGRNTIYF. Written as DNA, the CDR3 is TGTGCCAGCAGTCCTAACTCCGCCGGGACAGGTCGGAACACCATATATTTT.